This TCR beta chain was identified in a study of Graves' ophthalmopathy and Graves' hyperthyroidism. This clonotype was observed a few times. Germline V gene lookup returns CDR1 DFQATT and CDR2 SNEGSKA (reference sequence). Trimming removed 3 bases from V and 1 base from J, with 6 bases in between. CDR3 size: 12 residues. The TCR beta CDR3 regions underwent amplification from RNA transcripts. HTBI-primed RT-PCR formed the first round, and a multiplex PCR formed the second. One entry per CDR3 protein results from TCRdb running MiXCR on the multiplex PCR reads. Of approximately 700,000 distinct CDR3 sequences detected, 35% to 50% appear once; the ten largest clones hold approximately 43%.

The chain couples TRBV20-1 to TRBJ1-2; D is undetermined. Sequenced sample: peripheral blood. The TCR sequence derives from an adult man with Graves' ophthalmopathy. CDR3 sequence reads: CSARSDNYGYTF. DNA of the CDR3: TGCAGTGCTAGGTCGGATAACTATGGCTACACCTTC.